This T cell receptor beta chain was sequenced in a study of blood T cells in healthy people across ages (dated by TCRdb to the mid-2010s). Looking at the study overall: In model experiments, template switching captured about one uniquely barcoded TCR beta cDNA molecule for every two T cells. Age-related changes in TCR beta repertoire diversity were measured in the study by deep sequencing normalized with unique cDNA molecular identifiers. Four age groups were formed from the donors: young (average approximately 17 years), middle-aged (approximately 40), aged (under 70) and long-lived (about 75). The study analyzed two additional independent replicas of 1 million unique cDNA reads from the same blood draw for two donors, one aged 18 to 30 and one aged 80 or older.

Measured from the cysteine to the phenylalanine, the CDR3 is 13 residues long. Of all the DNA, just the CDR3 is kept, 39 bases in frame from base 1. CDR1 and CDR2 were assigned from the germline V gene as MNHEY and SVGAGI. Library prep was done by 5' RACE. Data came from an Illumina HiSeq 2500. The second PCR ran for roughly 7 to 11 cycles and used a J-beta primer mix along with a sample-barcoded 5' primer. A template-switch 5' adaptor carrying 12 random nucleotides introduced a unique molecular identifier onto each TCR beta cDNA molecule. Each sample yielded at least 3 million CDR3-containing paired-end reads. The Mint cDNA synthesis kit, primed by a TRBC-specific oligonucleotide, was used to synthesize first-strand cDNA from all RNA. After uracil-DNA glycosylase treatment, a first 18-cycle PCR used universal primers M1SS and BC2_uni_R on all cDNA. Per the authors' processing: Normalization of each sample was performed by random selection of 1 million high-quality reads, each carrying a distinct molecular identifier. Instead of being binned into consensus sequences, reads that shared molecular identifiers were thrown out. MiTCR, set to a Q25 quality threshold and the strictest error-elimination algorithm, was used for CDR3 identification, clonotype clustering and error correction. A nonparametric unseen species model with Euler transformation was used to estimate a lower bound on total TCR beta diversity. TCRdb redid the processing of the public reads, applying fastp at Q25 and MiXCR, and retained in-frame beta chains. Under each unique CDR3 protein, matching rows form one entry showing the most common genes and DNA. The V and J calls were not made by the authors but by TCRdb's processing. The sample table holds fewer than 600,000 distinct CDR3 sequences, of which around 27% were seen once. The ten top clones hold 3% to 4.5% of the sample.

The donors were a few dozen Caucasian individuals from Russia, aged roughly 6 to 100 years, who were systemically healthy. About 9.6 milliliters of peripheral blood were collected from each donor into EDTA-treated Vacutainer tubes. Ficoll-Paque density-gradient centrifugation was used to isolate PBMCs, with at least 6.5 million per sample. Trizol reagent was used to extract total RNA from PBMCs, with at least 5.5 micrograms per sample. For every donor, an aliquot of PBMCs went through flow cytometry to measure the percentages of naive CD45RAhigh/CD27high T cells. The investigation overall reported the following: Because donor CMV infection status was unknown, age-related changes in expanded clonotypes were potentially confounded. The long-lived group showed more naive CD4+ T cells, fewer expanded clones and increased TCR diversity than the aged group, suggesting age selection. Estimates of total diversity based on one million sequenced T cells were considered lower bounds and underestimates. As age increased, observed TCR beta diversity per million T cells dropped in a roughly linear way, and a significant reduction was already evident by age about 40. Observed TCR beta diversity correlated strongly with the percentage of naive T cells measured by flow cytometry. Because profiling used bulk unsorted PBMCs, naive and antigen-experienced compartments could not be compared conclusively.

Turning to this clonotype: Its antigen is still unknown. One end of the junction is discordant with germline, which a read error may explain.

The same specimen was also included in a second study, on T cells of mothers and their children. Reported in the second study: The donors were nine systemically healthy Caucasian individuals, made up of three mothers and their six children. cDNA synthesis consumed the entire amount of extracted RNA, loaded at approximately 1.5 ug RNA in each 15 ul reaction. In the second PCR, the M1S primer introduced both the sample barcodes and 2-4 random nucleotides. Each mother yielded over 9.5 million TCR beta CDR3 reads and each child 3 million to 3.5 million reads. In both related and unrelated pairs, thymic selection shapes the output of TCR recombination in a similar way, with inherited differences having only a minor effect. Normalized repertoire overlap was always found to be slightly, but never significantly, higher in related mother-child pairs than in unrelated mother-child pairs. Persistent microchimeric T cell clones were not detected, at a sensitivity of 85 to 100 clones per million clonotypes. Deep NGS was used in the study to compare the TCR beta repertoires of mothers and children and to look for features that separate related mother-child pairs from unrelated individuals. On average, the children were 11 +/- 4 years old, while the mothers were roughly 40 +/- 4 years old. After adapter ligation was performed with NEBNext reagents, the libraries were sequenced on an Illumina HiSeq 2000 with 100+100 nt paired-end reads. To prevent cross-contamination, the mother and child libraries were prepared a month apart and were sequenced in separate runs. For each donor, somewhere between roughly 450,000 and 2,100,000 distinct TCR beta clonotypes were identified. Naive TCR beta clonotypes were estimated from low-frequency clonotypes matched to each donor's FACS-determined naive share, without sorting.

This chain is built from TRBV6-5 and TRBJ1-2, with the D gene not clear enough to name. This receptor was identified in a boy under 10 years old in good health. Sequencing used blood. The CDR3 region has the sequence CASSYSGRDGYTF. The DNA is TGTGCCAGCAGCTACTCGGGGAGAGATGGCTACACCTTC.